The 32 T cell receptor beta chains in this list originate from one sample, sequenced in a study of cytomegalovirus exposure and HLA in healthy donors. The primer mix had 60 Vbeta and 13 Jbeta primers. Profiling relied on immunoSEQ multiplex PCR, and the TCRdb table lists in-frame clones only, not all of them. The sample lists 140,000 to 150,000 clones, 75% to 85% occurring once. The sample taken for sequencing was PBMCs. These receptors originate from a man aged 35-49 years in good health and CMV-seronegative.

This rearrangement joins TRBV7-2 to TRBJ1-2; maybe TRBD1 (6 bases). Between the trimmed V and J ends, which lost 1 base and 5 bases, there was a span of 20 bases. CDR3 length: 17 amino acids. Germline V gene data show CDR1 as SGHTA and CDR2 as FQGNSA. The DNA for the CDR3 is TGTGCCAGCAGCTTAGGGGGTTCGGTACAGGGATTGTATGGCTACACCTTC. Amino acids: CASSLGGSVQGLYGYTF.

This chain joins TRBV2 and TRBJ2-5; 11 positions match TRBD1. Germline-derived CDR1 and CDR2 are SNHLY and FYNNEI. Germline trimming cut 5 bases from V and 2 bases from J; bases unmatched to any gene: 7. The CDR3 sequence is 16 residues long. CDR3 protein: CASSLGQGAGQETQYF. The CDR3 bases are TGTGCCAGCAGTCTAGGACAGGGGGCAGGTCAAGAGACCCAGTACTTC.

The chain has TRBV19 and TRBJ2-5, with 16 bases lining up with TRBD2. Germline V gene lookup returns CDR1 LNHDA and CDR2 SQIVND (reference sequence). The V gene end was trimmed by 3 bases and the J gene end by 6 bases; junction bases not matched to a gene: 4. This CDR3 has 16 amino acids. The CDR3 DNA reads as TGTGCCAGTAGTATGGGACTAGCGGGGGGGCCGCAGACCCAGTACTTC. This codes for CASSMGLAGGPQTQYF.

This CDR3 reads CASSFYETGAYEQYF. CDR3 in DNA: TGTGCCAGCAGTTTTTACGAGACAGGGGCCTACGAGCAGTACTTC. The chain carries TRBV27 and TRBJ2-7; 8 bases fit TRBD1. CDR3 length: 15 amino acids. V shed 3 bases and J 2 bases; nucleotides not matched to a gene: 6. CDR1 is MNHEY, CDR2 SMNVEV, per germline (reference sequence).

The V call is TRBV6-5, the J call TRBJ2-1; D perhaps matches TRBD2 (6 bases). Germline values: CDR1 MNHEY, CDR2 SVGAGI. V was cut by 6 bases and J by 8 bases, with 17 bases left in between. The CDR3 contains 14 residues. CDR3 nucleotide sequence: TGTGCCAGCAGGCTCCTAGGTGGAGGGGATGAGCAGTTCTTC. This translates into CASRLLGGGDEQFF.

The chain combines TRBV6-1 with TRBJ1-2; 10 nucleotides agree with TRBD1. J lost 5 bases, V lost 6 bases, and 9 bases had no gene match. This CDR3 has 15 residues. Per the germline V gene, CDR1 is MNHNS and CDR2 is SASEGT. CDR3 sequence: CASSVRQGAMYGYTF. CDR3 nucleotides: TGTGCCAGCAGCGTTCGACAGGGGGCTATGTATGGCTACACCTTC.

The chain has TRBV6-1 and TRBJ2-1, with TRBD1 identical over 9 bases. Per germline, CDR1 MNHNS and CDR2 SASEGT. CDR3 size: 16 residues. With V trimmed by 4 bases and J by 2 bases, 6 bases remained unmatched. This CDR3 is CASSGLTGGTYNEQFF. The CDR3, as DNA: TGTGCCAGCAGTGGATTGACAGGGGGGACCTACAATGAGCAGTTCTTC.

This clone was picked up a small number of times. The chain recombines TRBV5-1 with TRBJ2-5; D gene ambiguous. The germline CDR1 and CDR2 sequences are SGHRS and YFSETQ. This CDR3 is built from 13 residues. With 4 bases removed from V and 5 bases from J, the gap between germline ends came to 12 bases. DNA for the CDR3: TGCGCCAGCAGCATCAGAGTGCGGGAGACCCAGTACTTC. Amino acid sequence: CASSIRVRETQYF.

The CDR3 DNA sequence: TGCGCCAGCAGCGAAAGGACAGGGGGGAATGAAAAACTGTTTTTT. Translating it yields CASSERTGGNEKLFF. This rearrangement joins TRBV5-1 to TRBJ1-4, with 10 bases that match TRBD1. This CDR3 region has 15 residues. V lost 4 bases, J lost 5 bases, and 5 bases stayed unmatched. Germline V gives CDR1 SGHRS, CDR2 YFSETQ.

The V and J genes are TRBV6-5 and TRBJ2-3; TRBD2 might be the D (6 bases). Germline V CDR1 and CDR2: MNHEY, SVGAGI. This CDR3 has 15 residues. The V and J ends lost 6 bases and 2 bases respectively, with 15 bases between them. The CDR3 sequence: CASSLAGEATDTQYF. CDR3 sequence (DNA): TGTGCCAGCAGCTTAGCCGGGGAGGCCACAGATACGCAGTATTTT.

This chain connects TRBV4-1 to TRBJ1-2; 7 nucleotides match TRBD1. J gave up 8 bases and V 5 bases, and 23 bases lay outside the gene matches. CDR1 is MGHRA and CDR2 is YSYEKL in the germline V gene. The CDR3 loop spans 18 amino acids. CDR3 loop: CASSFRDRHEARLEGYTF. In DNA, the CDR3 is TGCGCCAGCAGCTTCCGGGACAGACACGAGGCACGTCTAGAAGGCTACACCTTC.

V usage is TRBV5-6 and J usage is TRBJ1-1, with no clear D. Per germline, CDR1 SGHDT and CDR2 YYEEEE. Trimming stripped 0 bases from V and 4 bases from J, with 7 bases between. The CDR3 is 13 amino acids. This chain's CDR3 is CASSLAGSTEAFF. CDR3 in DNA: TGTGCCAGCAGCTTGGCGGGGAGCACTGAAGCTTTCTTT.

The chain employs TRBV18 and TRBJ2-5, with 7 bases matching TRBD2. J was trimmed by 5 bases and V by 3 bases; bases with no gene match: 15. This CDR3 contains 17 residues. CDR1 and CDR2 (germline): KGHSH, LQKENI. The CDR3 sequence is CASSPVLANYDGETQYF. DNA for the CDR3: TGTGCCAGCTCACCGGTACTAGCGAACTACGACGGGGAGACCCAGTACTTC.

This chain connects TRBV5-1 to TRBJ2-1, with D maybe TRBD1 (6 bases). The ends were cut back, 4 bases at V and 4 bases at J, with 15 bases in the middle. The CDR3 runs to 15 residues. Germline V gives CDR1 SGHRS, CDR2 YFSETQ. CDR3 amino acids: CASSRTGLEYNEQFF. The CDR3 DNA reads as TGCGCCAGCAGCCGTACAGGGCTGGAGTACAATGAGCAGTTCTTC. The whole variable domain, remainder taken from reference TRBV5-1 and TRBJ2-1, is KAGVTQTPRYLIKTRGQQVTLSCSPISGHRSVSWYQQTPGQGLQFLFEYFSETQRNKGNFPGRFSGRQFSNSRSEMNVSTLELGDSALYLCASSRTGLEYNEQFFGPGTRLTVL.

In nucleotides, the CDR3 is TGTGCCTGGAGTGATAGCCGTGGCTACACCTTC. It codes for CAWSDSRGYTF. V is TRBV30 and J is TRBJ1-2; D remains unclear. Trimming took off 1 base at V and 7 bases at J, with 7 bases between the two ends. The V gene's germline CDR1 is GTSNPN and CDR2 SVGIG (reference sequence). The CDR3 runs to 11 residues.

V usage is TRBV25-1 and J usage is TRBJ2-2; a possible D gene is TRBD1 (5 bases). Trimming took 0 bases from V and 6 from J, leaving 8 bases between them. CDR3 length: 14 residues. Germline V lookup: CDR1 MGHDK, CDR2 SYGVNS. The CDR3 sequence: CASSEYKGSGELFF. The CDR3 region has the DNA TGTGCCAGCAGTGAATATAAGGGGTCCGGGGAGCTGTTTTTT.

The chain joins TRBV19 to TRBJ1-1; D is unresolved. V shed 5 bases and J shed 1 base, with 11 bases lying between them. CDR3 length equals 14 residues. Germline CDR1 reads LNHDA; CDR2 reads SQIVND (reference sequence). The CDR3 here is CASSDGVWNTEAFF. The CDR3 DNA follows: TGTGCCAGTAGTGACGGGGTATGGAACACTGAAGCTTTCTTT.

The CDR3 loop is CASSLQGNYGYTF. For the CDR3, the DNA is TGCGCCAGCAGCTTACAGGGTAACTATGGCTACACCTTC. The chain couples TRBV5-1 to TRBJ1-2, with a possible D match to TRBD1 (6 bases). Germline CDR1 reads SGHRS; CDR2 reads YFSETQ. Trimming left V 2 bases short and J 1 base short, with 6 bases between. The CDR3 extends over 13 amino acids.

The chain employs TRBV7-9 and TRBJ1-5; D unresolved. Trimming took 1 base from V and 2 from J, leaving 15 bases between them. The CDR3 extends over 17 amino acids. Germline V gene lookup returns CDR1 SEHNR and CDR2 FQNEAQ (reference sequence). CDR3 protein: CASSLVQNPGGNQPQHF. In nucleotides, the CDR3 is TGTGCCAGCAGCTTAGTCCAAAACCCCGGAGGCAATCAGCCCCAGCATTTT.

This clone turned up a few times. The chain employs TRBV9 and TRBJ2-5, with TRBD1 identical over 8 bases. TRBJ2-7 explains the end of the DNA better; the J call may be wrong. CDR1 and CDR2 (germline): SGDLS, YYNGEE. The CDR3 length is 15 residues. This CDR3 is CASGGGDRWSYEQYF. CDR3 coding DNA: TGTGCCAGCGGTGGAGGGGACAGGTGGTCCTACGAGCAGTACTTC.

The chain combines TRBV9 with TRBJ1-3; no firm D call. The CDR3 is 14 amino acids. In germline, CDR1 is SGDLS, CDR2 YYNGEE. V lost 0 bases to trimming and J lost 8 bases, with 12 bases between them. Here the CDR3 reads CASSVEVEMDTIYF. CDR3 bases: TGTGCCAGCAGCGTAGAGGTGGAGATGGACACCATATATTTT.

This sequence joins TRBV7-2 and TRBJ1-1; D uncertain. V was clipped by 5 bases and J by 1 base, with 11 bases between them. The CDR3 is 14 residues long. Germline lookup yields CDR1 SGHTA and CDR2 FQGNSA. CDR3 bases: TGTGCCAGCAGCGACATACAACGGAACACTGAAGCTTTCTTT. Amino acid sequence: CASSDIQRNTEAFF.

This sequence joins TRBV5-4 and TRBJ1-1; 9 positions agree with TRBD1. CDR3 length: 15 amino acids. Germline assignment: CDR1 SGHNT and CDR2 YYREEE (reference sequence). J was trimmed by 5 bases and V by 1 base; bases with no gene match: 6. The CDR3 region has the DNA TGTGCCAGCAGCTTGAAACCGGGACAGGGAACTGAAGCTTTCTTT. Translation gives CASSLKPGQGTEAFF.

The J gene is TRBJ1-1, the V gene TRBV9; maybe TRBD1 (5 bases). V was pared by 3 bases and J by 1 base, with 10 bases between. The CDR3 runs to 14 residues. Per the germline V gene, CDR1 is SGDLS and CDR2 is YYNGEE. The CDR3 coding sequence is TGTGCCAGCAGCGCGGGTGACAGGAACACTGAAGCTTTCTTT. Its translation: CASSAGDRNTEAFF.

The chain links TRBV7-9 to TRBJ2-7; no clear D. The V gene's germline CDR1 is SEHNR and CDR2 FQNEAQ (reference sequence). Trimming removed 4 bases at V and 2 bases at J, with 6 bases between. The CDR3 has 12 residues. Here the CDR3 reads CASSSEAYEQYF. CDR3 nucleotides: TGTGCCAGCAGCTCAGAAGCCTACGAGCAGTACTTC.

The chain combines TRBV11-2 with TRBJ2-5; 7 bases are shared with TRBD1. The end of the DNA is better explained by TRBJ2-7, so the J call may be wrong. CDR1 and CDR2 from the germline V gene are SGHAT and FQNNGV. This CDR3 has 16 residues. For the CDR3, the DNA is TGTGCCAGCAGCGACCCCGGACAGGTCCTCTCCTACGAGCAGTACTTC. Amino acid sequence: CASSDPGQVLSYEQYF.

This clone showed up just once. The gene calls are TRBV9 and TRBJ2-3; TRBD2 agrees at 10 bases. The J segment lost 4 bases and the V segment lost 3 bases, leaving 8 bases of the junction unmatched. From germline, CDR1 is SGDLS and CDR2 YYNGEE. There are 16 residues in the CDR3. DNA of the CDR3: TGTGCCAGCAGCGGATTAGCGGGGGGCTCGGCAGATACGCAGTATTTT. It yields the protein CASSGLAGGSADTQYF.

V is TRBV29-1 and J is TRBJ2-5, with TRBD1 identical over 10 bases. The last part of the DNA fits TRBJ2-7 better; the J call may be wrong. This CDR3 region has 15 residues. CDR1 SQVTM and CDR2 ANQGSEA come from the germline V gene. CDR3 sequence: CSVEYRDRGSYEQYF. The CDR3 region has the DNA TGCAGCGTTGAGTACCGGGACAGGGGATCCTACGAGCAGTACTTC.

V is TRBV7-2 and J is TRBJ1-2; D ambiguous. Germline V gives CDR1 SGHTA, CDR2 FQGNSA. Trimming shortened V by 5 bases and J by 2 bases, and 12 bases separated the two germline ends. This CDR3 region has 14 residues. Here the CDR3 reads CASSPERVNYGYTF. CDR3 sequence (DNA): TGTGCCAGCAGCCCCGAACGAGTAAACTATGGCTACACCTTC.

With respect to this clone: Other DNA sequences from this sample encode an identical CDR3 as well. This chain joins TRBV11-2 and TRBJ2-7; TRBD1 matches at 11 bases. V lost 3 bases to trimming and J lost 3 bases; unmatched junction nucleotides: 1. The CDR3 contains 14 residues. The germline CDR1 and CDR2 sequences are SGHAT and FQNNGV. The CDR3 loop is CASSLGQGDYEQYF. The CDR3 DNA sequence: TGTGCCAGCAGCTTGGGACAGGGGGACTACGAGCAGTACTTC.

The chain couples TRBV5-1 to TRBJ2-2; TRBD1 is a possible D gene (6 bases). CDR1 is SGHRS, CDR2 YFSETQ, per germline. Trimming removed 0 bases at V and 5 bases at J, with 8 bases between. This CDR3 is 14 amino acids long. This chain's CDR3 is CASSLGGQTGELFF. The CDR3 DNA sequence: TGCGCCAGCAGCTTGGGGGGGCAAACCGGGGAGCTGTTTTTT.

The chain couples TRBV6-1 to TRBJ2-7; D call uncertain. The CDR3 is 15 residues long. V was trimmed by 7 bases and J by 0 bases, leaving 16 bases between them. CDR1 and CDR2 from the germline V gene are MNHNS and SASEGT. In DNA form, the CDR3 reads TGTGCCAGCACTCTTGACAAACGAAGCTCCTACGAGCAGTACTTC. It yields the protein CASTLDKRSSYEQYF.